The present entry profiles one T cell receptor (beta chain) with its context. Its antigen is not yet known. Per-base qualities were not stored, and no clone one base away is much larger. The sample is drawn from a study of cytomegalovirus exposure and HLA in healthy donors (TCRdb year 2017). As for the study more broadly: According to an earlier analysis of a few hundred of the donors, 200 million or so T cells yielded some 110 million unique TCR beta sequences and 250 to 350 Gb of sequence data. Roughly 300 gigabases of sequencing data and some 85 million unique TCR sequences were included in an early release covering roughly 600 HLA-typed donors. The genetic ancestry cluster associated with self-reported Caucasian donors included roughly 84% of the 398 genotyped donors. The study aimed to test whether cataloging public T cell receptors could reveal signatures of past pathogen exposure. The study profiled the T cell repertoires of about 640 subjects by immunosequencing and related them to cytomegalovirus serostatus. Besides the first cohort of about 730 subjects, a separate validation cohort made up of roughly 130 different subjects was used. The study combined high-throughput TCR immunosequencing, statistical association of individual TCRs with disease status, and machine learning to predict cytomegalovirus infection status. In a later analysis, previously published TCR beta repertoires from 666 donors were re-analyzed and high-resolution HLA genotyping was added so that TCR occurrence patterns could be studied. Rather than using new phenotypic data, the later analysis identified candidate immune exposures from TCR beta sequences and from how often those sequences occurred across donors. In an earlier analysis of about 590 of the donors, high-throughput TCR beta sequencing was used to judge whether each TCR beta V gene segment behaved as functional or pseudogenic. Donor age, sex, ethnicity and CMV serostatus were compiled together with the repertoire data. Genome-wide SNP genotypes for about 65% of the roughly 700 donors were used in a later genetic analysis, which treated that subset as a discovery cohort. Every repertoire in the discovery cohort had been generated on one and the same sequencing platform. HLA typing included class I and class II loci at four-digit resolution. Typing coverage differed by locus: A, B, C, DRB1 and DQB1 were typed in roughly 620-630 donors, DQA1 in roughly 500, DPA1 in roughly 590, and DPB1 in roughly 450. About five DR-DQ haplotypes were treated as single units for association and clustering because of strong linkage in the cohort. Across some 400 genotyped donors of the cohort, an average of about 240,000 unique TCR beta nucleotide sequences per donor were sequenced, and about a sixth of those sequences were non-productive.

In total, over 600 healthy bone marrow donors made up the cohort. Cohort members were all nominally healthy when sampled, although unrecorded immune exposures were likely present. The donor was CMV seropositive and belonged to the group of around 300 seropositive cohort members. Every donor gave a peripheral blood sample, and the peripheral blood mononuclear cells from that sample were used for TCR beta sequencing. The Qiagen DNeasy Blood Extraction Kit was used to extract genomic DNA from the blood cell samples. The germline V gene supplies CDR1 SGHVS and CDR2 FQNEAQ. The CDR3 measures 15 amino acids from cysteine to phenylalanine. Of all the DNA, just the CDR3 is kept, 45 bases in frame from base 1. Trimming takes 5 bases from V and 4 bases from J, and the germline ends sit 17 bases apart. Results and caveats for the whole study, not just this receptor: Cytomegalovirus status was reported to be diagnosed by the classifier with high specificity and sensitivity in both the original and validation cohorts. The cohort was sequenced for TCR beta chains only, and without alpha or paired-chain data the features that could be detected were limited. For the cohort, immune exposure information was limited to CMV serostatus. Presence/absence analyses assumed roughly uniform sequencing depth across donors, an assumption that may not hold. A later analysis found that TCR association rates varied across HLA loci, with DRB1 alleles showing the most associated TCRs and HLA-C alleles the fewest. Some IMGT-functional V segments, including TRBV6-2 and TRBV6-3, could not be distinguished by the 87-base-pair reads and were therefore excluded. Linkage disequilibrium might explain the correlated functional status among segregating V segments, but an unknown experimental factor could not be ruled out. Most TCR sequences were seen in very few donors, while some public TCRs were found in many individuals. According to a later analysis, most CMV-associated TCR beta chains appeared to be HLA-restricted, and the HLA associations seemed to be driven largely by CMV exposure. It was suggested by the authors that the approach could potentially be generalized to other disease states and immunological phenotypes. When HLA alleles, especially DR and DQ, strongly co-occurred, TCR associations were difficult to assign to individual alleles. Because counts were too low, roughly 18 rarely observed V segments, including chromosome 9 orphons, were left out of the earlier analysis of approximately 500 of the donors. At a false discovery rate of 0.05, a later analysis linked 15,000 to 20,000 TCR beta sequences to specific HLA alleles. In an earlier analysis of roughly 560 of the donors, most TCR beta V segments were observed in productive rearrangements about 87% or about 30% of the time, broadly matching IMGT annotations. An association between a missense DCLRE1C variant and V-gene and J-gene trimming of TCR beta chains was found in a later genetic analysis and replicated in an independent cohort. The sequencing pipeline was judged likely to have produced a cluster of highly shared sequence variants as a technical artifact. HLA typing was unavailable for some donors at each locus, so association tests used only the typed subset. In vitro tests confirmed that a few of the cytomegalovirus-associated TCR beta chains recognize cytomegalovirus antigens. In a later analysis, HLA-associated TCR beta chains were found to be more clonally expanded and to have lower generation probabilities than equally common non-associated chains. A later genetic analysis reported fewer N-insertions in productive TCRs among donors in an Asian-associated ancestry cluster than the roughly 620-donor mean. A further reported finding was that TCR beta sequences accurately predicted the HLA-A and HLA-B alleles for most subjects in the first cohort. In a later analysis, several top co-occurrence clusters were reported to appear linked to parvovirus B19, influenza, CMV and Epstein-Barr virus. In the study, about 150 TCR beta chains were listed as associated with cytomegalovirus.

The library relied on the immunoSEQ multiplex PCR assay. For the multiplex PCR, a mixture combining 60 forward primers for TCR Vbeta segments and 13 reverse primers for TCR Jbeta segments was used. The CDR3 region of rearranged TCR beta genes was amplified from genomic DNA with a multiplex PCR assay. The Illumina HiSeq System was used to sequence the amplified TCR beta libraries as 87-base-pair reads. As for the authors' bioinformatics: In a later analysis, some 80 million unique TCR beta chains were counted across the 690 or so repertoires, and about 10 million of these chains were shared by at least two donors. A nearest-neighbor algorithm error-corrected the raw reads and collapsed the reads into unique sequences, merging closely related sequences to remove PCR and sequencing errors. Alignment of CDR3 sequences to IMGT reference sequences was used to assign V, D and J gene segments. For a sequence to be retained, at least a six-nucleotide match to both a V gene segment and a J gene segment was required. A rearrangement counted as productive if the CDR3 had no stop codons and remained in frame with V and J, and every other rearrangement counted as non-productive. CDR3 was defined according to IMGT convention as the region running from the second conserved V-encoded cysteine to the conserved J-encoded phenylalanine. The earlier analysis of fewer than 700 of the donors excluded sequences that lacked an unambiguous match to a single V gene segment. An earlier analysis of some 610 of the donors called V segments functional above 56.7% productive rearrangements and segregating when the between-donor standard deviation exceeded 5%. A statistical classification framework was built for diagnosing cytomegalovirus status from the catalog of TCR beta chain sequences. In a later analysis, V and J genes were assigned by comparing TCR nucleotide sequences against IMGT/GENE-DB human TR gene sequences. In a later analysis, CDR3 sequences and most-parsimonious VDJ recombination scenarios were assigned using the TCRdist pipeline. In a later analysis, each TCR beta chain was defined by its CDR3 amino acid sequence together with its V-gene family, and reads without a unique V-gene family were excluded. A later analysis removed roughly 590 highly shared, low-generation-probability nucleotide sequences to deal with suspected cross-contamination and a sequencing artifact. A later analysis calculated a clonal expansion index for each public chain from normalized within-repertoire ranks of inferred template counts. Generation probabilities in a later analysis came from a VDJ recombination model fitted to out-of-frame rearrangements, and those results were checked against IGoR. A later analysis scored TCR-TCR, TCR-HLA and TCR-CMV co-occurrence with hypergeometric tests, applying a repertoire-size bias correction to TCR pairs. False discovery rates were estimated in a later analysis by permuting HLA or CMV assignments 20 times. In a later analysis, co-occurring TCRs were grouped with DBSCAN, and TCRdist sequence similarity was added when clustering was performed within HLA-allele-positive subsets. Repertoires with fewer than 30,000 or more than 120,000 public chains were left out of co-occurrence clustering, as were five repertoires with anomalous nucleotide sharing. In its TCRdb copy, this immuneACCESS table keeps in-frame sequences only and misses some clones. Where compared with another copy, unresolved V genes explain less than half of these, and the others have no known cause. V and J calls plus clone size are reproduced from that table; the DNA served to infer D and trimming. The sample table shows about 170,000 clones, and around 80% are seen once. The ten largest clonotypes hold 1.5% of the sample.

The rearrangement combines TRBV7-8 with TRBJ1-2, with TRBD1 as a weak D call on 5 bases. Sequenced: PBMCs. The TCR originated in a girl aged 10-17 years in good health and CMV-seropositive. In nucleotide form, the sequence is TGTGCCAGCAGCCCCACGGGACTCCGGAGCTATGGCTACACCTTC. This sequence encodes CASSPTGLRSYGYTF.